These T cell receptor beta chains were read from a single sample in a study of cytomegalovirus exposure and HLA in healthy donors. The data were produced by immunoSEQ multiplex PCR, yet TCRdb's version contains in-frame clones alone and is incomplete. The sample lists around 260,000 clones, 75% to 85% seen once, with roughly 0.31% in the top ten. Sequencing input: PBMCs. These receptors all stem from a girl aged 2 to 10 in good health and CMV-seronegative. The CDR3 runs from the conserved cysteine through the conserved F or W. The D gene is left open where the match is weak. The size field is filled for only some rows; it gives once, few, many or a size class.

d_call: TRBD1; clone_size: NA; v_call: TRBV19; j_call: TRBJ1-4; cdr3_aa: CASSEGAITNEKLFF; cdr3_nt: TGTGCCAGTAGTGAGGGGGCGATTACTAATGAAAAACTGTTTTTT
d_call: NA; clone_size: NA; v_call: TRBV4-2; j_call: TRBJ1-5; cdr3_aa: CASSQADRSNQPQHF; cdr3_nt: TGTGCCAGCAGCCAAGCTGACAGGAGCAATCAGCCCCAGCATTTT
d_call: NA; clone_size: NA; v_call: TRBV27; j_call: TRBJ1-3; cdr3_aa: CASSFGRGNTIYF; cdr3_nt: TGTGCCAGCAGTTTTGGGAGGGGAAACACCATATATTTT
d_call: NA; clone_size: NA; v_call: TRBV27; j_call: TRBJ2-7; cdr3_aa: CASSLIPPRQRSYYEQYF; cdr3_nt: TGTGCCAGCAGTTTAATACCCCCCAGACAGCGTAGCTACTACGAGCAGTACTTC
d_call: NA; clone_size: NA; v_call: TRBV5-6; j_call: TRBJ2-2; cdr3_aa: CASSLAQWTGELFF; cdr3_nt: TGTGCCAGCAGCTTGGCACAGTGGACCGGGGAGCTGTTTTTT
d_call: TRBD1; clone_size: once; v_call: TRBV4-1; j_call: TRBJ1-6; cdr3_aa: CASSPGRGYNSPLHF; cdr3_nt: TGCGCCAGCAGCCCCGGCAGGGGGTATAATTCACCCCTCCACTTT
d_call: NA; clone_size: NA; v_call: TRBV5-6; j_call: TRBJ2-7; cdr3_aa: CASSRGGNEQYF; cdr3_nt: TGTGCCAGCAGCAGGGGGGGCAACGAGCAGTACTTC
d_call: NA; clone_size: once; v_call: TRBV7-8; j_call: TRBJ2-1; cdr3_aa: CASRQKLDGPYNEQFF; cdr3_nt: TGTGCCAGCAGACAGAAATTGGATGGGCCCTACAATGAGCAGTTCTTC
d_call: NA; clone_size: once; v_call: TRBV30; j_call: TRBJ1-1; cdr3_aa: CAWRQPEAFF; cdr3_nt: TGTGCCTGGAGACAGCCCGAAGCTTTCTTT
d_call: NA; clone_size: NA; v_call: TRBV15; j_call: TRBJ2-5; cdr3_aa: CATTPDWLRRETQYF; cdr3_nt: TGTGCCACCACCCCGGACTGGCTGCGTAGAGAGACCCAGTACTTC
d_call: NA; clone_size: NA; v_call: TRBV11-2; j_call: TRBJ2-7; cdr3_aa: CASSLGTAFSYEQYF; cdr3_nt: TGTGCCAGCAGCTTAGGCACAGCCTTCTCCTACGAGCAGTACTTC
d_call: NA; clone_size: NA; v_call: TRBV7-8; j_call: TRBJ2-7; cdr3_aa: CASSLFSAGHSYEQYF; cdr3_nt: TGTGCCAGCAGCTTATTCTCTGCGGGGCACTCCTACGAGCAGTACTTC
d_call: TRBD1; clone_size: NA; v_call: TRBV6-4; j_call: TRBJ1-2; cdr3_aa: CASSEAGTGGYGYTF; cdr3_nt: TGTGCCAGCAGTGAGGCCGGGACAGGGGGCTATGGCTACACCTTC
d_call: NA; clone_size: once; v_call: TRBV29-1; j_call: TRBJ2-3; cdr3_aa: CSVRLIDDTQYF; cdr3_nt: TGCAGCGTCCGACTGATTGACGATACGCAGTATTTT
d_call: NA; clone_size: NA; v_call: TRBV13; j_call: TRBJ2-3; cdr3_aa: CASSLSLGAATDTQYF; cdr3_nt: TGTGCCAGCAGCTTATCGTTGGGGGCGGCGACAGATACGCAGTATTTT
d_call: NA; clone_size: NA; v_call: TRBV19; j_call: TRBJ2-2; cdr3_aa: CASSISPGYNTGELFF; cdr3_nt: TGTGCCAGTAGTATATCTCCAGGATATAACACCGGGGAGCTGTTTTTT
d_call: NA; clone_size: NA; v_call: TRBV19; j_call: TRBJ1-2; cdr3_aa: CASSRLRGRGDTF; cdr3_nt: TGTGCCAGTAGCCGCCTCAGGGGTCGTGGCGACACCTTC
d_call: TRBD2; clone_size: NA; v_call: TRBV7-6; j_call: TRBJ2-5; cdr3_aa: CASSFPIRGGRAQETQYF; cdr3_nt: TGTGCCAGCAGCTTCCCCATTCGGGGCGGGAGGGCCCAGGAGACCCAGTACTTC
d_call: NA; clone_size: NA; v_call: TRBV5-4; j_call: TRBJ1-3; cdr3_aa: CASSLAGVSGNTIYF; cdr3_nt: TGTGCCAGCAGCTTGGCCGGGGTCTCTGGAAACACCATATATTTT
d_call: NA; clone_size: NA; v_call: TRBV14; j_call: TRBJ2-7; cdr3_aa: CASGYTTPGEQYF; cdr3_nt: TGTGCCAGCGGCTACACAACCCCGGGCGAGCAGTACTTC
d_call: NA; clone_size: NA; v_call: TRBV7-9; j_call: TRBJ2-7; cdr3_aa: CASSLGRNPTYEQYF; cdr3_nt: TGTGCCAGCAGCTTGGGGAGGAATCCTACCTACGAGCAGTACTTC
d_call: TRBD2; clone_size: few; v_call: TRBV11-2; j_call: TRBJ2-7; cdr3_aa: CASSWGISGRGSYEQYF; cdr3_nt: TGTGCCAGCAGCTGGGGAATTAGCGGGAGAGGTTCCTACGAGCAGTACTTC
d_call: TRBD1; clone_size: once; v_call: TRBV6-1; j_call: TRBJ2-7; cdr3_aa: CASFRDSKTYEQYF; cdr3_nt: TGTGCCAGCTTCCGGGACAGCAAGACCTACGAGCAGTACTTC
d_call: NA; clone_size: NA; v_call: TRBV6-1; j_call: TRBJ1-2; cdr3_aa: CASSESYNYGYTF; cdr3_nt: TGTGCCAGCAGTGAGTCCTATAACTATGGCTACACCTTC
d_call: TRBD1; clone_size: NA; v_call: TRBV28; j_call: TRBJ1-1; cdr3_aa: CAGSKQGVLNTEAFF; cdr3_nt: TGTGCCGGCAGCAAACAGGGGGTGTTAAACACTGAAGCTTTCTTT
d_call: NA; clone_size: few; v_call: TRBV18; j_call: TRBJ2-7; cdr3_aa: CASSPPKLSYEQYF; cdr3_nt: TGTGCCAGCTCACCACCCAAGCTCTCCTACGAGCAGTACTTC
d_call: TRBD1; clone_size: few; v_call: TRBV7-9; j_call: TRBJ1-6; cdr3_aa: CASSPTGTANSPLHF; cdr3_nt: TGTGCCAGCAGCCCAACCGGGACAGCCAATTCACCCCTCCACTTT
d_call: NA; clone_size: NA; v_call: TRBV7-6; j_call: TRBJ2-3; cdr3_aa: CASGAGPPDTQYF; cdr3_nt: TGTGCCAGCGGCGCAGGGCCCCCAGATACGCAGTATTTT
d_call: NA; clone_size: NA; v_call: TRBV10-3; j_call: TRBJ1-1; cdr3_aa: CAISVQEGPTAEAFF; cdr3_nt: TGTGCCATCAGTGTTCAGGAGGGCCCGACCGCTGAAGCTTTCTTT
d_call: TRBD1; clone_size: NA; v_call: TRBV19; j_call: TRBJ2-7; cdr3_aa: CASTRTGGSYEQYF; cdr3_nt: TGTGCCAGTACTCGGACAGGGGGGTCCTACGAGCAGTACTTC
d_call: TRBD1; clone_size: NA; v_call: TRBV6-6; j_call: TRBJ2-1; cdr3_aa: CASRGDRGQGYNEQFF; cdr3_nt: TGTGCCAGCAGGGGGGATAGGGGACAGGGCTACAATGAGCAGTTCTTC
d_call: NA; clone_size: NA; v_call: TRBV9; j_call: TRBJ2-7; cdr3_aa: CASSVAGDRSYEQYF; cdr3_nt: TGTGCCAGCAGCGTAGCGGGGGACAGATCCTACGAGCAGTACTTC
d_call: TRBD1; clone_size: few; v_call: TRBV5-6; j_call: TRBJ2-7; cdr3_aa: CASSFLGGTGREQYF; cdr3_nt: TGTGCCAGCAGCTTCCTTGGGGGGACAGGGCGCGAGCAGTACTTC
d_call: NA; clone_size: NA; v_call: TRBV28; j_call: TRBJ1-2; cdr3_aa: CASSFIGGGDDYTF; cdr3_nt: TGTGCCAGCAGTTTTATCGGAGGCGGTGATGACTACACCTTC
d_call: NA; clone_size: once; v_call: TRBV5-1; j_call: TRBJ1-1; cdr3_aa: CASRLGGGDTEAFF; cdr3_nt: TGCGCCAGCAGACTTGGCGGGGGGGACACTGAAGCTTTCTTT
d_call: NA; clone_size: NA; v_call: TRBV27; j_call: TRBJ2-1; cdr3_aa: CASSWTPPNEQFF; cdr3_nt: TGTGCCAGCAGTTGGACTCCCCCTAATGAGCAGTTCTTC
d_call: TRBD2; clone_size: NA; v_call: TRBV19; j_call: TRBJ2-1; cdr3_aa: CASKKGLAYNEQFF; cdr3_nt: TGTGCCAGTAAAAAGGGACTAGCCTACAATGAGCAGTTCTTC
d_call: TRBD1; clone_size: few; v_call: TRBV7-2; j_call: TRBJ1-1; cdr3_aa: CASSLGTGLEAFF; cdr3_nt: TGTGCCAGCAGCTTAGGGACAGGTCTAGAAGCTTTCTTT
d_call: TRBD2; clone_size: few; v_call: TRBV30; j_call: TRBJ2-7; cdr3_aa: CAWKVGSGAYEQYF; cdr3_nt: TGTGCCTGGAAAGTAGGTAGCGGGGCCTACGAGCAGTACTTC
d_call: TRBD2; clone_size: NA; v_call: TRBV18; j_call: TRBJ2-7; cdr3_aa: CASSGGGVGPYEQYF; cdr3_nt: TGTGCCAGCTCAGGCGGGGGAGTGGGGCCCTACGAGCAGTACTTC
d_call: TRBD2; clone_size: once; v_call: TRBV7-2; j_call: TRBJ2-2; cdr3_aa: CASSLGGLQNRELFF; cdr3_nt: TGTGCCAGCAGCTTAGGGGGACTACAGAACAGGGAGCTGTTTTTT
d_call: TRBD1; clone_size: NA; v_call: TRBV5-4; j_call: TRBJ1-4; cdr3_aa: CASSPDRAGEKLFF; cdr3_nt: TGTGCCAGCAGCCCGGACAGGGCGGGTGAAAAACTGTTTTTT
d_call: TRBD2; clone_size: NA; v_call: TRBV5-4; j_call: TRBJ2-7; cdr3_aa: CASSRGEREISYEQYF; cdr3_nt: TGTGCCAGCAGCCGAGGAGAGCGGGAGATCTCCTACGAGCAGTACTTC
d_call: TRBD1; clone_size: NA; v_call: TRBV27; j_call: TRBJ1-5; cdr3_aa: CASSPTDRDREPQHF; cdr3_nt: TGTGCCAGCAGCCCGACCGACAGGGACCGGGAGCCCCAGCATTTT
d_call: TRBD1; clone_size: NA; v_call: TRBV7-9; j_call: TRBJ2-2; cdr3_aa: CASSHPWDRMNTGELFF; cdr3_nt: TGTGCCAGCAGCCATCCATGGGACAGAATGAACACCGGGGAGCTGTTTTTT
d_call: TRBD2; clone_size: NA; v_call: TRBV10-1; j_call: TRBJ2-7; cdr3_aa: CASSAGLAGAGEQYF; cdr3_nt: TGCGCCAGCAGTGCGGGACTAGCGGGAGCGGGCGAGCAGTACTTC
d_call: TRBD1; clone_size: NA; v_call: TRBV7-9; j_call: TRBJ2-3; cdr3_aa: CASSSARDRVTDTQYF; cdr3_nt: TGTGCCAGCAGCTCAGCCCGGGACAGGGTGACAGATACGCAGTATTTT
d_call: NA; clone_size: NA; v_call: TRBV27; j_call: TRBJ1-6; cdr3_aa: CASRLTGRGRALHF; cdr3_nt: TGTGCCAGCAGGCTTACAGGGAGAGGTCGGGCCCTCCACTTT
d_call: TRBD2; clone_size: NA; v_call: TRBV7-9; j_call: TRBJ2-3; cdr3_aa: CASSLVGLAGDTQYF; cdr3_nt: TGTGCCAGCAGCTTAGTCGGACTAGCGGGAGATACGCAGTATTTT
d_call: NA; clone_size: once; v_call: TRBV28; j_call: TRBJ2-7; cdr3_aa: CASSLAARGAYEQYF; cdr3_nt: TGTGCCAGCAGTTTGGCAGCCAGGGGGGCCTACGAGCAGTACTTC